The following is a T cell receptor (beta chain) sequence with its context. These data come from a study of OX40 agonist ivuxolimab in advanced cancers. V gave up 0 bases and J gave up 4 bases; unmatched junction bases: 0. The CDR3 spans 13 residues. The germline V gene has CDR1 SGHNT and CDR2 YYREEE (reference sequence). The data were produced by immunoSEQ multiplex PCR, yet TCRdb's version contains in-frame clones alone and is incomplete. The table has 45,000 to 50,000 clones, roughly 91% seen once. The J gene is TRBJ2-5, the V gene TRBV5-4, with 7 bases lining up with TRBD1. The TCR sequence derives from an adult with an advanced solid tumor such as melanoma, head and neck, liver or kidney cancer. This specimen consisted of CD4+ or CD8+ T cells sorted from blood, obtained in a trial of the OX40 agonist ivuxolimab. CDR3 DNA sequence: TGTGCCAGCAGCTTGGCAGGGGGAGAGACCCAGTACTTC. This translates into CASSLAGGETQYF.